These 31 T cell receptor beta chains were all obtained from the same sample, sequenced in a study of Tregs in tolerant kidney transplant recipients. Produced via immunoSEQ multiplex PCR; TCRdb's table is partial and in-frame only. In total, the table holds tens of thousands of clones. This sample comprised CD4+ T cells from blood, obtained before the transplant. Receptors were obtained from a human donor who received a combined kidney and bone marrow transplant.

Concerning this clone itself: The sequence runs out 3 residues before the end of the CDR3; the remainder is reconstructed from the germline J gene. The rearrangement uses TRBV6-2 or TRBV6-3 and TRBJ1-2, with D possibly matching TRBD1 (5 bases). This CDR3 is 15 amino acids long. Trimming removed 2 bases from V and 4 bases from J, with 14 bases in between. Germline V gene lookup returns CDR1 MNHEY and CDR2 SVGEGT. The CDR3 reads CASSYGGKGSYGYTF. CDR3 bases read: TGTGCCAGCAGTTACGGGGGGAAAGGATCCTATGGC.

Remarks on this clone: The read is 3 residues too short to cover the CDR3 end, so that end is filled in from the germline J gene. The chain is built from TRBV20-1 and TRBJ2-5; D uncertain. Germline V gives CDR1 DFQATT, CDR2 SNEGSKA (reference sequence). The length of the CDR3 is 13 residues. V lost 3 bases and J lost 5, with 13 bases in between. CDR3 loop: CSASRGSQETQYF. The sequenced part of the CDR3 DNA is TGCAGTGCTAGTCGAGGCTCCCAGGAGACC.

In the case of this clone: The CDR3 end lies 3 residues beyond the end of the read and is filled in from the germline J gene. The rearrangement uses TRBV7-2 and TRBJ2-7; 7 nucleotides line up with TRBD2. Germline CDR1 reads SGHTA; CDR2 reads FQGNSA. V lost 5 bases, J lost 3 bases, and 10 bases stayed unmatched. The CDR3 length is 15 residues. The CDR3 sequence is CASSPGGGDLYEQYF. Partial CDR3 DNA: TGTGCCAGCAGCCCGGGAGGCGGGGACCTCTACGAG.

Comments on this clone: The read ends 3 residues shy of where the CDR3 ends; the end is completed using the germline J gene. V usage is TRBV7-2 and J usage is TRBJ1-1; D perhaps matches TRBD1 (6 bases). This CDR3 has 14 residues. Trimming cost V 8 bases and J 1 base, with 14 bases left between them. The germline gives CDR1 SGHTA, CDR2 FQGNSA. CDR3 DNA (partial): TGTGCCAGCGTCAGGGCGGGGGCGAACACTGAA. Protein product: CASVRAGANTE. The full CDR3 reads CASVRAGANTEAFF.

Worth noting for this clone: The CDR3 extends 3 residues past the end of the read, so its final part is completed from the germline J gene. This chain links TRBV5-1 with TRBJ2-3; no definite D call. CDR3 length: 15 amino acids. V was cut by 5 bases and J by 2 bases, with 15 bases left in between. Looked up from germline, CDR1 is SGHRS and CDR2 is YFSETQ. Incomplete CDR3 DNA: TGCGCCAGCAGGCCTGAAGGTCCTCCCACAGATACG. Translation gives CASRPEGPPTDT. In full, the CDR3 is CASRPEGPPTDTQYF.

Details on this clone: The read is 3 residues too short to cover the CDR3 end, so that end is filled in from the germline J gene. The V call is TRBV11-2, the J call TRBJ2-7; a possible D gene is TRBD1 (5 bases). The V and J ends lost 2 bases and 3 bases respectively, with 5 bases between them. Germline CDR1 reads SGHAT; CDR2 reads FQNNGV. This CDR3 is 12 amino acids long. Here the CDR3 reads CASSLQGYEQYF. CDR3 DNA (partial): TGTGCCAGCAGCTTACAGGGCTACGAG. Full variable domain (rest looked up from reference TRBV11-2 and TRBJ2-7): EAGVAQSPRYKIIEKRQSVAFWCNPISGHATLYWYQQILGQGPKLLIQFQNNGVVDDSQLPKDRFSAERLKGVDSTLKIQPAKLEDSAVYLCASSLQGYEQYFGPGTRLTVT.

Regarding this clone: The sequenced fragment ends 3 residues before the CDR3 boundary, so the rest is inferred from the germline J gene. The chain links TRBV19 to TRBJ2-5; TRBD2 aligns across 10 bases. Germline assignment: CDR1 LNHDA and CDR2 SQIVND (reference sequence). The CDR3 is 16 residues long. Trimming cost V 3 bases and J 1 base; bases outside gene matches: 5. The sequenced CDR3 bases are TGTGCCAGTAGTATCCTCGGACTAGCGGCCCAAGAGACC. It codes for CASSILGLAAQET. The full CDR3 protein reads CASSILGLAAQETQYF.

As regards this clone: The read terminates 3 residues before the CDR3 end, so the remaining end is supplied by the germline J gene. This sequence joins TRBV5-1 and TRBJ1-2; D might be TRBD1 (6 bases). This CDR3 is built from 13 residues. V was trimmed by 4 bases and J by 6 bases, leaving 13 bases between them. Germline CDR1 and CDR2: SGHRS and YFSETQ. The CDR3 DNA, read in part, is TGCGCCAGCAGCATGACAGGTCAGGATGGC. Protein product: CASSMTGQDG. The full CDR3 reads CASSMTGQDGYTF. Together with reference TRBV5-1 and TRBJ1-2, the CDR3 gives the full variable domain: KAGVTQTPRYLIKTRGQQVTLSCSPISGHRSVSWYQQTPGQGLQFLFEYFSETQRNKGNFPGRFSGRQFSNSRSEMNVSTLELGDSALYLCASSMTGQDGYTFGSGTRLTVV.

As regards this clone: The read ends 3 residues early relative to the CDR3; the germline J gene fills the gap. The chain uses TRBV7-8 and TRBJ1-2; the D is unclear. The CDR3 has 13 amino acids. CDR1 is SGHVS, CDR2 FQNEAQ, per germline. Trimming removed 3 bases at V and 6 bases at J, with 11 bases between. The covered CDR3 bases are TGTGCCAGCAGCTTTGGGTCTAGCGATGGC. It codes for CASSFGSSDG. The full CDR3 reads CASSFGSSDGYTF.

As for this clone: The missing CDR3 end, 3 residues past where the read stops, is filled in from the germline J gene. This chain joins TRBV18 and TRBJ2-7; the D gene is possibly TRBD1 (6 bases). Trimming took 6 bases from V and 2 from J, leaving 11 bases between them. CDR1 and CDR2 from the germline V gene are KGHSH and LQKENI. This CDR3 is built from 13 residues. CDR3 loop: CASSTNRAYEQYF. Incomplete CDR3 DNA: TGTGCCAGCTCTACGAACAGGGCCTACGAG.

About this clone itself: The CDR3 extends 3 residues past the end of the read, so its final part is completed from the germline J gene. The rearrangement uses TRBV2 and TRBJ2-2, with TRBD2 matching 8 bases. Germline CDR1 is SNHLY and CDR2 is FYNNEI. The CDR3 extends over 15 amino acids. J was trimmed by 5 bases and V by 3 bases; bases with no gene match: 5. The CDR3 DNA, read in part, is TGTGCCAGCAGTGAGCTCGTAGCGGGAACCGGGGAG. Protein product: CASSELVAGTGE. In full, the CDR3 reads CASSELVAGTGELFF.

For this clone: Read data end 3 residues before the CDR3 end; the end is taken from the germline J gene. J is TRBJ2-3 and V is TRBV2; no definite D call. The CDR3 extends over 13 amino acids. Deletions cut 6 bases from V and 2 bases from J, with 9 bases between. Germline loops: CDR1 SNHLY, CDR2 FYNNEI. CDR3 residues: CASRNLATDTQYF. CDR3 DNA (partial): TGTGCCAGCAGAAACCTGGCCACAGATACG. The variable domain in full, completed from reference TRBV2 and TRBJ2-3, reads EPEVTQTPSHQVTQMGQEVILRCVPISNHLYFYWYRQILGQKVEFLVSFYNNEISEKSEIFDDQFSVERPDGSNFTLKIRSTKLEDSAMYFCASRNLATDTQYFGPGTRLTVL.

The CDR3 loop is CATSDRGRREKLFF. The sequenced part of the CDR3 DNA is TGTGCCACCTCCGACAGGGGGCGCCGGGAAAAA. This chain uses TRBV2 with TRBJ1-4, with 10 bases matching TRBD1. The read ends 3 residues shy of where the CDR3 ends; the end is completed using the germline J gene. V lost 10 bases and J lost 8; bases outside the gene matches: 10. Germline CDR1 and CDR2: SNHLY and FYNNEI. This CDR3 has 14 residues.

Considering frequency, this clone is medium-sized. The read terminates 3 residues before the CDR3 end, so the remaining end is supplied by the germline J gene. The genes are TRBV10-3 and TRBJ1-2, with D perhaps TRBD1 (5 bases). The CDR3 runs 12 residues. Germline V gives CDR1 ENHRY, CDR2 SYGVKD. This chain's CDR3 is CAISEDSRGYTF. The DNA read from the CDR3 is TGTGCCATCAGTGAGGACAGTAGAGGC.

As to this clone: Read data end 3 residues before the CDR3 end; the end is taken from the germline J gene. The chain links TRBV10-3 to TRBJ1-2; 8 nucleotides match TRBD1. After removal of 3 bases from V and 4 bases from J, the junction contained 13 bases not matched to a gene. This CDR3 contains 17 residues. Germline CDR1 reads ENHRY; CDR2 reads SYGVKD. The sequenced part of the CDR3 DNA is TGTGCCATCAGTGACAGGACAGGGTTCCTCCAGGGCTATGGC. Translated, it gives CAISDRTGFLQGYG. The entire CDR3 reads CAISDRTGFLQGYGYTF.

As to this clone: The observed sequence ends 3 residues before the CDR3 terminus, with the missing tail filled in from the germline J gene. This chain connects TRBV5-6 to TRBJ2-7; TRBD1 agrees at 8 bases. The germline V gene encodes CDR1 SGHDT and CDR2 YYEEEE. The CDR3 covers 14 residues. V was clipped by 6 bases and J by 3 bases; unmatched bases: 8. The part of the CDR3 DNA that was read is TGTGCCAGCATCCGACAGGGGAGCTACTACGAG. Its protein product is CASIRQGSYYE. The CDR3 as a whole reads CASIRQGSYYEQYF.

A note on this clone: With the read ending 3 residues before the CDR3 end, the germline J gene is used to fill in that end. The rearrangement links TRBV20-1 to TRBJ1-6, with TRBD1 identical over 10 bases. V lost 4 bases to trimming and J lost 6 bases; unmatched junction nucleotides: 3. Germline V gives CDR1 DFQATT, CDR2 SNEGSKA (reference sequence). The CDR3 covers 14 residues. CDR3 residues: CSATGTGVNSPLHF. CDR3 bases read: TGCAGTGCTACCGGGACAGGGGTTAATTCACCC.

Comments on this clone: The read terminates 3 residues before the CDR3 end, so the remaining end is supplied by the germline J gene. The rearrangement joins TRBV7-9 to TRBJ2-7; a weak D match, TRBD1 (5 bases). The V and J ends lost 3 bases and 3 bases respectively, with 12 bases between them. This CDR3 is built from 14 residues. From germline, CDR1 is SEHNR and CDR2 FQNEAQ (reference sequence). The sequenced part of the CDR3 DNA is TGTGCCAGCAGCTTCGCAGGGAAGGGCTACGAG. This sequence encodes CASSFAGKGYE. In full, the CDR3 reads CASSFAGKGYEQYF.

Details on this clone: With the read ending 3 residues before the CDR3 end, the germline J gene is used to fill in that end. The V and J genes are TRBV2 and TRBJ2-2; weak D call: TRBD1 (5 bases). Germline CDR1 SNHLY, CDR2 FYNNEI. The CDR3 spans 16 residues. The V end lost 2 bases, the J end lost 2 bases, and 12 bases lay between the germline ends. The CDR3: CASSERGSANTGELFF. The sequenced part of the CDR3 DNA is TGTGCCAGCAGTGAAAGGGGCTCAGCCAACACCGGGGAG. The full variable domain, in which reference TRBV2 and TRBJ2-2 provide the parts outside the CDR3, is EPEVTQTPSHQVTQMGQEVILRCVPISNHLYFYWYRQILGQKVEFLVSFYNNEISEKSEIFDDQFSVERPDGSNFTLKIRSTKLEDSAMYFCASSERGSANTGELFFGEGSRLTVL.

Points on this clone: The read terminates 3 residues ahead of where the CDR3 ends, so the germline J gene completes it. The chain has TRBV20-1 and TRBJ2-3; 10 nucleotides match TRBD2. This CDR3 has 16 residues. V gave up 2 bases and J gave up 0 bases; unmatched junction bases: 5. Germline V gene sequence: CDR1 DFQATT, CDR2 SNEGSKA (reference sequence). The sequenced CDR3 bases are TGCAGTGCTAGAAATCTAGCGGGGGATAGCACAGATACG. Translating it yields CSARNLAGDSTDT. The CDR3 in full is CSARNLAGDSTDTQYF.

Remarks on this clone: The read falls 3 residues short of the CDR3 end, and the missing part is taken from the germline J gene. This chain uses TRBV7-9 with TRBJ1-3; no definite D call. This CDR3 is built from 15 residues. CDR1 SEHNR and CDR2 FQNEAQ come from the germline V gene (reference sequence). Between the trimmed V and J ends, which lost 4 bases and 0 bases, there was a span of 10 bases. The CDR3 loop reads CASSSRGDSGNTIYF. The sequenced part of the CDR3 DNA is TGTGCCAGCAGCTCGCGGGGTGACTCTGGAAACACC.

A word on this clone: The read terminates 3 residues ahead of where the CDR3 ends, so the germline J gene completes it. The gene calls are TRBV7-9 and TRBJ2-7; 7 nucleotides agree with TRBD2. The CDR3 length is 11 residues. V was clipped by 4 bases and J by 6 bases; unmatched bases: 0. The germline CDR1 and CDR2 sequences are SEHNR and FQNEAQ (reference sequence). CDR3 bases read: TGTGCCAGCAGCTGGGGGGGCGAG. It is translated as CASSWGGE. Given in full, the CDR3 is CASSWGGEQYF.

A word on this clone: Read data end 3 residues before the CDR3 end; the end is taken from the germline J gene. V and J are TRBV19 and TRBJ2-2; a weak D match, TRBD1 (7 bases). The CDR3 has 16 residues. The V gene's germline CDR1 is LNHDA and CDR2 SQIVND (reference sequence). V shed 6 bases and J shed 0 bases, with 14 bases lying between them. The sequenced CDR3 bases are TGTGCCAGTAGGGGGGGACAGAGCTCGAACACCGGGGAG. Encoded protein: CASRGGQSSNTGE. In full, the CDR3 is CASRGGQSSNTGELFF.

Worth noting for this clone: The CDR3 end is not reached by the read, which stops 3 residues before it; the germline J gene fills it in. The chain has TRBV5-1 and TRBJ2-3; D possibly corresponds to TRBD2 (5 bases). The CDR3 has 16 amino acids. Trimming took off 4 bases at V and 0 bases at J, with 15 bases between the two ends. CDR1 is SGHRS and CDR2 is YFSETQ in the germline V gene. The CDR3 DNA, read in part, is TGCGCCAGCAGCCCCACTGCGGGCCTTAGCACAGATACG. Its protein is CASSPTAGLSTDT. The full CDR3 reads CASSPTAGLSTDTQYF.

A note on this clone: The CDR3 end is not reached by the read, which stops 3 residues before it; the germline J gene fills it in. The chain carries TRBV19 and TRBJ1-1; the D gene is possibly TRBD1 (5 bases). CDR3 length: 13 amino acids. V lost 5 bases and J 0 bases, leaving 7 bases between the germline ends. The germline CDR1 and CDR2 sequences are LNHDA and SQIVND (reference sequence). CDR3 bases read: TGTGCCAGTAGTCTGACAGTGAACACTGAA. This sequence encodes CASSLTVNTE. The CDR3 in its entirety is CASSLTVNTEAFF.

Turning to this clone: The read halts 3 residues ahead of the CDR3 end, with the missing end drawn from the germline J gene. V is TRBV5-1 and J is TRBJ2-3; 10 bases are shared with TRBD2. Germline CDR1 reads SGHRS; CDR2 reads YFSETQ. The CDR3 runs 19 residues. Losses at the gene ends were 0 bases for V and 2 bases for J; bases not matched to a gene: 12. CDR3 sequence: CASSLETSGRKILTDTQYF. The sequenced CDR3 bases are TGCGCCAGCAGCTTGGAGACTAGCGGGCGTAAAATCCTCACAGATACG.

Comment on this clone: The read finishes 3 residues shy of the CDR3 end, and the germline J gene is used to complete it. This chain links TRBV5-8 with TRBJ2-7; D is ambiguous. Germline-derived CDR1 and CDR2 are SGHTS and YDEGEE. The CDR3 runs 13 residues. Deletions cut 1 base from V and 0 bases from J, with 5 bases between. CDR3 in amino acids: CASSLLSSYEQYF. The part of the CDR3 DNA that was read is TGTGCCAGCAGCTTGCTTAGCTCCTACGAG.

Turning to this clone: The CDR3 end lies 3 residues beyond the end of the read and is filled in from the germline J gene. The chain employs TRBV19 and TRBJ1-3; D is unresolved. The CDR3 extends over 15 amino acids. Trimming removed 6 bases at V and 0 bases at J, with 12 bases between. CDR1 is LNHDA, CDR2 SQIVND, per germline (reference sequence). The CDR3 protein is CASRPTVSSGNTIYF. CDR3 DNA, as far as it was read: TGTGCCAGTAGACCAACAGTGAGCTCTGGAAACACC.

Note on this clone: From the germline J gene comes the end of the CDR3, since the read stops 3 residues before it. The V gene is TRBV10-3, the J gene TRBJ1-2; 8 nucleotides match TRBD1. The CDR3 has 16 residues. V was clipped by 8 bases and J by 3 bases; unmatched bases: 14. The germline CDR1 and CDR2 sequences are ENHRY and SYGVKD. CDR3 bases read: TGTGCCATCCGGATCCAGGGGGCGGCAGGCTACTATGGC. Translation gives CAIRIQGAAGYYG. The full-length CDR3 reads as CAIRIQGAAGYYGYTF.

Points on this clone: Read sequence stops 3 residues before the CDR3 end, and the germline J gene provides the missing end. The chain is built from TRBV18 and TRBJ2-7; 11 nucleotides agree with TRBD1. V shed 3 bases and J 3 bases; nucleotides not matched to a gene: 7. Germline V gene lookup returns CDR1 KGHSH and CDR2 LQKENI. The CDR3 runs to 16 residues. The CDR3 spells CASSPLGDRGYYEQYF. The CDR3 bases that were read are TGTGCCAGCTCACCTCTGGGGGACAGGGGGTACTACGAG.

About this clone itself: The CDR3 is cut off 3 residues early in the read; its end comes from the germline J gene. The chain uses TRBV20-1 and TRBJ2-1; D perhaps matches TRBD2 (7 bases). This CDR3 has 16 amino acids. CDR1 and CDR2 from the germline V gene are DFQATT and SNEGSKA (reference sequence). V gave up 6 bases and J gave up 2 bases, with 20 bases separating them. CDR3: CSASRGGALPYNEQFF. The covered CDR3 bases are TGCAGTGCCTCAAGGGGGGGCGCCCTTCCCTACAATGAG.